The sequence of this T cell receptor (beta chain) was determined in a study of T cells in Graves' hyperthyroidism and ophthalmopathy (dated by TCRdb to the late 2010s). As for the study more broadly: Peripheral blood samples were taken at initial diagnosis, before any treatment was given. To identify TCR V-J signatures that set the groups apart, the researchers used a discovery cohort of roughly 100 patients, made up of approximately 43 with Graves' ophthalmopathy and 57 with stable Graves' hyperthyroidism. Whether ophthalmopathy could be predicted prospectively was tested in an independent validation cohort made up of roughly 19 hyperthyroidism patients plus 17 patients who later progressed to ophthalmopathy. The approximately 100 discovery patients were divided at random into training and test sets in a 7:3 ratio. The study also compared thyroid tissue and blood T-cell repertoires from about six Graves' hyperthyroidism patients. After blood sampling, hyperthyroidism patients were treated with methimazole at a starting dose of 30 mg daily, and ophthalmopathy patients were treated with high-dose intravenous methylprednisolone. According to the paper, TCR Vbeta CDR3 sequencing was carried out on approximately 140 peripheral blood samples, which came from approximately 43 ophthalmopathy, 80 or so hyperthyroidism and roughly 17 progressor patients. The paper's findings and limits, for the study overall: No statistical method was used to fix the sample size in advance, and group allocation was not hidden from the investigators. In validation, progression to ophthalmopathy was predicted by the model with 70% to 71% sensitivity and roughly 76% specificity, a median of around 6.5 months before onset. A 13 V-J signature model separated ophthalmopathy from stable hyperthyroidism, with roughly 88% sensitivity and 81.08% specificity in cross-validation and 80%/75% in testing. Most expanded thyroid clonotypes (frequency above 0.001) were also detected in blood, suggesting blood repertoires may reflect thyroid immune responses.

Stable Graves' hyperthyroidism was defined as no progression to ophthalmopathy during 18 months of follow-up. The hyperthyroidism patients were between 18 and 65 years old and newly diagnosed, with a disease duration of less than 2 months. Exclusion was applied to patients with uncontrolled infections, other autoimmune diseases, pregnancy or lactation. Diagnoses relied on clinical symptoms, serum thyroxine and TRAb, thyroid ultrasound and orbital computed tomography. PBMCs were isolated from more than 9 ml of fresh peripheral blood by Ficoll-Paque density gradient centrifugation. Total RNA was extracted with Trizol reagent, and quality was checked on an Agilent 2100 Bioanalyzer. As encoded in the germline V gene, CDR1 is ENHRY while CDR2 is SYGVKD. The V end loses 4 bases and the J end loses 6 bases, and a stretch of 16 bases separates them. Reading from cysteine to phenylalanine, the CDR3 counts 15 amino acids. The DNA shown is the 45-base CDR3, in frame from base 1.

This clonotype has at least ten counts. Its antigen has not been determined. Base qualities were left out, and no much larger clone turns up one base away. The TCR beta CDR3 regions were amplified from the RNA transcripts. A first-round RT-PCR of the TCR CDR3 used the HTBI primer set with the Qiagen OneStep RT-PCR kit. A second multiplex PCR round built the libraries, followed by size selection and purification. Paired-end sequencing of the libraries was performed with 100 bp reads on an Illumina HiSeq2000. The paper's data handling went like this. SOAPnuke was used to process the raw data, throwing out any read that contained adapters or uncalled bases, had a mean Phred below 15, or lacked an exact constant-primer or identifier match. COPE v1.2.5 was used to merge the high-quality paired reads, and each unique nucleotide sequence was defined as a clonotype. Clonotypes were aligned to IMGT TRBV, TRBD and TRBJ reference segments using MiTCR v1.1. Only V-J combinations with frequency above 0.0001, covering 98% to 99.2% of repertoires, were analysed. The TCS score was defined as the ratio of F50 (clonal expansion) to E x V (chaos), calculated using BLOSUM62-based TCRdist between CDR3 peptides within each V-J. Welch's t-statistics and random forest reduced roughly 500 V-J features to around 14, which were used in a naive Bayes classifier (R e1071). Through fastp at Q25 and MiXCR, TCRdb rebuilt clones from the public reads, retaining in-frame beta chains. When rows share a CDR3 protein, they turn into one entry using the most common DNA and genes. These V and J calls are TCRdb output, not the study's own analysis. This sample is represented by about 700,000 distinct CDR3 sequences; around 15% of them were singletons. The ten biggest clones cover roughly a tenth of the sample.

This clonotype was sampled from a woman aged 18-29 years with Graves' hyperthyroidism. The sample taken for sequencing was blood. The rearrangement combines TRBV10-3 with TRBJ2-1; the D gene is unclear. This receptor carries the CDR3 CAISVGLGEPNEQFF. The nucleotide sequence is TGTGCCATCAGTGTCGGTCTAGGAGAGCCCAATGAGCAGTTCTTC.